These T cell receptor beta chains were read from a single sample in a study of control samples from healthy donors and cancer patients. The data were produced by immunoSEQ multiplex PCR, yet TCRdb's version contains in-frame clones alone and is incomplete. This sample has under 70,000 clones, with 87% found just once. Sequencing was done on a sample of PBMCs. These receptors were collected from a man aged 60-69 years with head and neck cancer. Both conserved end residues are part of each CDR3. The order of the fields is D gene, J gene, V gene, clone size, CDR3 protein, CDR3 DNA. The D gene is left open where the match is weak. Not every row has a clone size; where given, it reads once, few, many or a size class.

- | TRBJ2-1 | TRBV21-1 | - | CASSKGLAGKYNEQFF | TGTGCCAGCAGCAAAGGGCTAGCGGGGAAATACAATGAGCAGTTCTTC
- | TRBJ1-1 | TRBV6-5 | - | CASSQDLSAAFF | TGTGCCAGCAGTCAGGACCTATCTGCGGCTTTCTTT
TRBD2 | TRBJ2-7 | TRBV15 | - | CATSRELAGGPNEQYF | TGTGCCACCAGCAGAGAACTAGCGGGAGGGCCTAACGAGCAGTACTTC
- | TRBJ2-7 | TRBV5-6 | once | CASSLYYEQYF | TGTGCCAGCAGCCTTTACTACGAGCAGTACTTC
- | TRBJ2-7 | TRBV28 | - | CASSLSLGASEQYF | TGTGCCAGCAGTTTATCTTTGGGCGCGTCCGAGCAGTACTTC
TRBD2 | TRBJ2-2 | TRBV2 | - | CASRTGTNQGELFF | TGTGCCAGCAGAACCGGGACTAATCAGGGGGAGCTGTTTTTT
- | TRBJ1-1 | TRBV10-3 | - | CACRSWGAGTEAFF | TGTGCCTGTAGGAGTTGGGGGGCGGGCACTGAAGCTTTCTTT
TRBD1 | TRBJ1-2 | TRBV2 | - | CASRRQGYGYTF | TGTGCCAGCAGGCGACAGGGATATGGCTACACCTTC
- | TRBJ2-5 | TRBV7-2 | once | CASSGRSVETQYF | TGTGCCAGCAGCGGACGTTCCGTCGAGACCCAGTACTTC
- | TRBJ1-5 | TRBV19 | - | CASGGNSNQPQHF | TGTGCCAGTGGGGGAAATAGCAATCAGCCCCAGCATTTT
TRBD1 | TRBJ2-5 | TRBV6-5 | - | CASSREWTGQETQYF | TGTGCCAGCAGCCGAGAGTGGACAGGGCAAGAGACCCAGTACTTC
- | TRBJ2-5 | TRBV4-1 | - | CASSQGGNSGETQYF | TGCGCCAGCAGCCAAGGGGGCAATAGCGGAGAGACCCAGTACTTC
- | TRBJ2-5 | TRBV19 | - | CASSPFLQETQYF | TGTGCCAGTAGTCCATTCCTCCAAGAGACCCAGTACTTC
- | TRBJ2-2 | TRBV5-1 | - | CAIRTDNTGELFF | TGCGCCATTCGGACTGATAACACCGGGGAGCTGTTTTTT
TRBD1 | TRBJ1-1 | TRBV29-1 | - | CSLFGPLTGRGTEAFF | TGCAGTCTTTTCGGGCCATTGACAGGGCGAGGCACTGAAGCTTTCTTT
- | TRBJ1-1 | TRBV3-1/TRBV3-2 | once | CASSQGQFITEAFF | TGTGCCAGCAGCCAAGGACAGTTCATTACTGAAGCTTTCTTT
TRBD2 | TRBJ2-3 | TRBV24-1 | - | CATSDFWASGGKDTQYF | TGTGCCACCAGTGATTTCTGGGCTAGCGGGGGGAAAGATACGCAGTATTTT
TRBD1 | TRBJ1-2 | TRBV19 | - | CASTNLPGTAYGYTF | TGTGCCAGTACCAACCTCCCCGGGACAGCCTATGGCTACACCTTC
- | TRBJ1-1 | TRBV5-5 | - | CASSLAEDRSAFF | TGTGCCAGCAGCTTGGCGGAGGACAGATCAGCTTTCTTT
TRBD1 | TRBJ1-4 | TRBV5-4 | - | CASSFLTGGANEKLFF | TGTGCCAGCAGCTTTCTCACAGGGGGTGCTAATGAAAAACTGTTTTTT
- | TRBJ1-2 | TRBV15 | - | CATSRDDTVSYGYTF | TGTGCCACCAGCAGAGATGATACCGTTTCCTATGGCTACACCTTC
- | TRBJ2-5 | TRBV7-8 | - | CASSLRLSGGAYQETQYF | TGTGCCAGCAGCCTAAGACTTAGCGGAGGAGCGTACCAAGAGACCCAGTACTTC